This T cell receptor beta chain appears in the sequencing data of a study of T-cell reconstitution after alpha-beta-depleted transplantation in children. Overall study results and limits: Certain patients had high TCRbeta diversity at day 60, and it came from recipient T cells and thymic progenitors that survived. T-cell counts and diversity were attributed mostly to newly produced T cells one year after transplant. Alpha-beta T cells about two months after transplant reportedly derived from several hundred expanded graft clones.

Turning to this clonotype: The antigen is unknown.

During its preparation, the TCRbeta library received unique molecular identifiers. TCRdb passed the PCR reads through MiXCR, listing each CDR3 protein once. In the table there are over 200,000 distinct CDR3 sequences, about 8.4% of which are singletons. The CDR3 runs 15 residues. V lost 3 bases to trimming and J lost 2 bases, with 13 bases between them. Germline V gene sequence: CDR1 SGHNT, CDR2 YYREEE (reference sequence). This receptor was obtained from a male patient under 10 years old who had a stem cell transplant for acute myeloid leukemia, so the T cells may come from the graft donor. V and J are TRBV5-4 and TRBJ2-3; perhaps TRBD2 as D (6 bases). Material: PBMCs, mostly from graft donor cells, obtained 360 days after TCRalphabeta/CD19-depleted stem cell transplant. Here the CDR3 DNA reads TGTGCCAGCAGCTCCCCCAGGGACTTCACAGATACGCAGTATTTT. Residues: CASSSPRDFTDTQYF.